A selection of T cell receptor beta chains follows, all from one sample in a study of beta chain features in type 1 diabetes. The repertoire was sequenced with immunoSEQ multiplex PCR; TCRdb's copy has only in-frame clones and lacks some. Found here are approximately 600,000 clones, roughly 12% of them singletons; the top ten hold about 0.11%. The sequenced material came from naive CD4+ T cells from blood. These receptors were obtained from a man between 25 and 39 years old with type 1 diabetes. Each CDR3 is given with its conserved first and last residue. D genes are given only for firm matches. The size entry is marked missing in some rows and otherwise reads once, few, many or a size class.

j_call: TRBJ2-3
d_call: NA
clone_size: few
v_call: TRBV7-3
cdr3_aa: CASSLGAGTSTDTQYF
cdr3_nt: TGTGCCAGCAGCTTAGGGGCGGGAACTAGCACAGATACGCAGTATTTT

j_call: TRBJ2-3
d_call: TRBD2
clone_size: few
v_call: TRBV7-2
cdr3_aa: CASSLTSGGADTQYF
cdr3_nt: TGTGCCAGCAGCTTAACTAGCGGGGGGGCAGATACGCAGTATTTT

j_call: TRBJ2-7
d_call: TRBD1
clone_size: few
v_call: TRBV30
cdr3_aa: CAWSDNRGSNEQYF
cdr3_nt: TGTGCCTGGAGCGATAACAGGGGGAGCAACGAGCAGTACTTC

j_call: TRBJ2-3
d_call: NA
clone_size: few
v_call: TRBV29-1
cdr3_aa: CSVDRLKNQDTQYF
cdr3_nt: TGCAGCGTTGATCGACTAAAAAACCAAGATACGCAGTATTTT

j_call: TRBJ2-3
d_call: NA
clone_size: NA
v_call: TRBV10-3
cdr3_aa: CAISDGFGTSSTDTQYF
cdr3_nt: TGTGCCATCAGTGATGGGTTCGGAACCTCTAGCACAGATACGCAGTATTTT

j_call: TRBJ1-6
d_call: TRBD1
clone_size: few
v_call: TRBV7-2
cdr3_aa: CASSLAPGQGGSPLHF
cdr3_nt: TGTGCCAGCAGCTTAGCCCCGGGACAGGGTGGATCACCCCTCCACTTT

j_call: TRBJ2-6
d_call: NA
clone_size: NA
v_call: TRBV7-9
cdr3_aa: CASSFTGSGANVLTF
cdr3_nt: TGTGCCAGCAGCTTCACGGGGTCTGGGGCCAACGTCCTGACTTTC

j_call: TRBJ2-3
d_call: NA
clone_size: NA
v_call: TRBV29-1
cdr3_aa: CSVVTHVGQYTQYF
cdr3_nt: TGCAGCGTTGTAACTCACGTGGGCCAATATACGCAGTATTTT

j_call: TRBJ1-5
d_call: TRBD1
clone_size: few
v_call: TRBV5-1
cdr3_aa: CASSPTDRVNQPQHF
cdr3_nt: TGCGCCAGCAGCCCGACTGACAGGGTAAATCAGCCCCAGCATTTT

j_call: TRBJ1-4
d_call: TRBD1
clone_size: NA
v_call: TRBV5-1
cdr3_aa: CASSSGQGNEKLFF
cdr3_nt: TGCGCCAGCAGCTCGGGACAGGGGAATGAAAAACTGTTTTTT

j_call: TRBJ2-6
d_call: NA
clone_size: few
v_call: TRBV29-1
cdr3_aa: CSVESSGANVLTF
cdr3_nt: TGCAGCGTTGAAAGCTCTGGGGCCAACGTCCTGACTTTC

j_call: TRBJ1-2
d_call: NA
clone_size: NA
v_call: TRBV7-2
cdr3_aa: CASSLEGAGPRGYTF
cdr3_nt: TGTGCCAGCAGCTTAGAGGGCGCAGGACCCCGTGGCTACACCTTC

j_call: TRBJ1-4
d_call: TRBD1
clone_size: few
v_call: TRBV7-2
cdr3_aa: CASSKQGAGNEKLFF
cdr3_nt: TGTGCCAGCAGCAAACAGGGGGCTGGGAATGAAAAACTGTTTTTT

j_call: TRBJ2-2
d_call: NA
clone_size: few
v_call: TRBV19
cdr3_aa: CASLGSNSNTGELFF
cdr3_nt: TGTGCCAGTTTAGGATCCAACTCGAACACCGGGGAGCTGTTTTTT

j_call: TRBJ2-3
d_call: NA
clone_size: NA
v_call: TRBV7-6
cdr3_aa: CASSFMQYF
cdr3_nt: TGTGCCAGCAGCTTCATGCAGTATTTT

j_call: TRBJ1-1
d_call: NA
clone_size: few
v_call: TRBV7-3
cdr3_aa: CASSSSGTPSFF
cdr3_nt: TGTGCCAGCAGTTCATCCGGGACCCCCTCTTTCTTT

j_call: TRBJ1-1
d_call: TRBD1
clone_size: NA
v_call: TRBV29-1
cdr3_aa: CSVRLGQGTAFF
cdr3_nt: TGCAGCGTGCGATTAGGACAGGGAACAGCTTTCTTT

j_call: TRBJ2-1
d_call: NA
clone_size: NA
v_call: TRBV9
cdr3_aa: CASSVGNSNYNEQFF
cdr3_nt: TGTGCCAGCAGCGTAGGGAACAGTAACTACAATGAGCAGTTCTTC

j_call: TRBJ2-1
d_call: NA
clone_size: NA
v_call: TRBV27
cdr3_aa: CASSLPRVWYEQFF
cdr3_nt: TGTGCCAGCAGTCTTCCTCGAGTATGGTATGAGCAGTTCTTC

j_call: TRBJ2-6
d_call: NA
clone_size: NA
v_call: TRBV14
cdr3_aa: CASSQRPWGANVLTF
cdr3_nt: TGTGCCAGCAGCCAACGGCCATGGGGGGCCAACGTCCTGACTTTC

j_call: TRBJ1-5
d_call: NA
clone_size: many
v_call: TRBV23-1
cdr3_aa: CASSQLLRDQPQHF
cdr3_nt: TGCGCCAGCAGTCAGTTGCTGAGGGATCAGCCCCAGCATTTT

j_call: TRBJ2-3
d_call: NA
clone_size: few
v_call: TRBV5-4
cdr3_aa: CASSLPAGADTQYF
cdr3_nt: TGTGCCAGCAGCCTACCAGCAGGAGCAGATACGCAGTATTTT

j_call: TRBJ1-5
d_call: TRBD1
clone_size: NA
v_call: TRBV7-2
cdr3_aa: CASSRTGRRGAQHF
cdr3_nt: TGTGCCAGCAGCCGGACAGGGCGCCGGGGGGCCCAGCATTTT

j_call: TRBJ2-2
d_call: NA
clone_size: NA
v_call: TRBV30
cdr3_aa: CAWSVNRDAGELFF
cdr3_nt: TGTGCCTGGAGTGTAAACCGAGACGCCGGGGAGCTGTTTTTT

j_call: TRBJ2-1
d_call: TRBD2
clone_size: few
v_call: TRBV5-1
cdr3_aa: CASSLVGLAVNEQFF
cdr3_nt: TGCGCCAGCAGCTTGGTGGGACTAGCGGTAAATGAGCAGTTCTTC

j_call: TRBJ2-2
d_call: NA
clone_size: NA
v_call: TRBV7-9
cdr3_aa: CASSYSIGGVGTGELFF
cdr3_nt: TGTGCCAGCAGCTACTCGATTGGGGGCGTAGGCACCGGGGAGCTGTTTTTT

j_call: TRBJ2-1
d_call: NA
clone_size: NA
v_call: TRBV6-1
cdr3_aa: CASTLTAGGANEQFF
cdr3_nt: TGTGCCAGCACTCTGACTGCTGGCGGGGCTAATGAGCAGTTCTTC

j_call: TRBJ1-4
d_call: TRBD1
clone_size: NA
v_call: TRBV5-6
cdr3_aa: CASSWTGENEKLFF
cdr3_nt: TGTGCCAGCAGCTGGACAGGTGAAAATGAAAAACTGTTTTTT

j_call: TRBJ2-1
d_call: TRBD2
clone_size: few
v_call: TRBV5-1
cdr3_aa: CASSQLLAGGENEQFF
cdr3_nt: TGCGCCAGCAGCCAATTACTAGCGGGGGGTGAGAATGAGCAGTTCTTC

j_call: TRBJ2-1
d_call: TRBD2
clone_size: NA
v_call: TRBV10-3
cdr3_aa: CAISQGLVLNEQFF
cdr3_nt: TGTGCCATCAGTCAAGGACTAGTCCTCAATGAGCAGTTCTTC

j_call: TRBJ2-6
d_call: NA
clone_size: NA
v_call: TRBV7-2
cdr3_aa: CASSLTPSGANVLTF
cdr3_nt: TGTGCCAGCAGCTTAACCCCCTCTGGGGCCAACGTCCTGACTTTC

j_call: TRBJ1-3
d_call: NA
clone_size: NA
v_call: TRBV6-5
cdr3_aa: CASSYSGNPFGNTIYF
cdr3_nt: TGTGCCAGCAGTTACTCAGGGAATCCTTTCGGAAACACCATATATTTT

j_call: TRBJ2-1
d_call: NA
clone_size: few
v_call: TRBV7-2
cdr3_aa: CASSLGDNEQFF
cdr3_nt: TGTGCCAGCAGCTTAGGGGACAATGAGCAGTTCTTC

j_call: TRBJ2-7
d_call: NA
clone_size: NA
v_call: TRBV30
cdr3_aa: CAWSGGGEQYF
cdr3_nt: TGTGCCTGGAGTGGGGGCGGGGAGCAGTACTTC

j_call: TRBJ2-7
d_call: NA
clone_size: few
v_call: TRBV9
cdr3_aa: CASSVDQGLYEQYF
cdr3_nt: TGTGCCAGCAGCGTAGATCAGGGTCTCTACGAGCAGTACTTC

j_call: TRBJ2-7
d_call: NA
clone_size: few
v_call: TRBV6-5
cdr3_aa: CASSYENLGYEQYF
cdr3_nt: TGTGCCAGCAGTTACGAGAATCTCGGGTACGAGCAGTACTTC

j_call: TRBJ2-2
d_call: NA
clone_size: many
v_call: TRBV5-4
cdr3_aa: CASSLTAYGELFF
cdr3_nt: TGTGCCAGCAGCTTGACAGCTTACGGGGAGCTGTTTTTT

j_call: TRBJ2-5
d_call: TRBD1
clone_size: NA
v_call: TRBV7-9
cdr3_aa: CASSLELRQGETQYF
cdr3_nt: TGTGCCAGCAGCTTAGAGTTACGACAGGGAGAGACCCAGTACTTC

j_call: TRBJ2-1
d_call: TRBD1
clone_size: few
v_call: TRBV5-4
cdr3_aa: CASSFRGRYNEQFF
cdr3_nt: TGTGCCAGCAGCTTCAGGGGGCGTTACAATGAGCAGTTCTTC

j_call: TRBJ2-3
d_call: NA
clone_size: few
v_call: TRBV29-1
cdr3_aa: CSVEDGTARWRTDTQYF
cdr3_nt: TGCAGCGTTGAAGATGGAACAGCCCGTTGGCGCACAGATACGCAGTATTTT

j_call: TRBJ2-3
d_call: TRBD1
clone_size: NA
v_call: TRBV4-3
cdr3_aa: CASSQERGQGATDTQYF
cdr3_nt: TGCGCCAGCAGCCAGGAGCGGGGACAGGGGGCTACAGATACGCAGTATTTT

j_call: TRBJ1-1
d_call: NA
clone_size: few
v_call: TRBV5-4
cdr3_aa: CASSRQGNTEAFF
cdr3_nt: TGTGCCAGCAGCCGTCAGGGGAACACTGAAGCTTTCTTT

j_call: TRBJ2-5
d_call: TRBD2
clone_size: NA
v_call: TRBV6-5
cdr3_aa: CASSRRRGSQETQYF
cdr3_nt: TGTGCCAGCAGCCGTCGGCGGGGGTCCCAAGAGACCCAGTACTTC

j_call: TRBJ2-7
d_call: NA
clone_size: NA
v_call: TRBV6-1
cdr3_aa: CASKGQGIYEQYF
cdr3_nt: TGTGCCAGCAAGGGGCAGGGGATATACGAGCAGTACTTC

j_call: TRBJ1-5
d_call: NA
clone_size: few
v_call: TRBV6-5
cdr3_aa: CASSSGRGSQPQHF
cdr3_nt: TGTGCCAGCAGTTCGGGACGCGGGAGTCAGCCCCAGCATTTT

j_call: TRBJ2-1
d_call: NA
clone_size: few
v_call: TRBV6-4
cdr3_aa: CASSRDGNYNEQFF
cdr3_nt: TGTGCCAGCAGTCGGGACGGGAACTACAATGAGCAGTTCTTC

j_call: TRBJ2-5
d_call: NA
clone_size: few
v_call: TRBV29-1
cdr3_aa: CSVTLLGGRQETQYF
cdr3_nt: TGCAGCGTAACGTTACTGGGGGGCCGCCAAGAGACCCAGTACTTC

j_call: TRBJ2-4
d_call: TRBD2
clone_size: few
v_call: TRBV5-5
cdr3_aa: CASSQRGENIQYF
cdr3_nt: TGTGCCAGCAGCCAGCGGGGCGAAAACATTCAGTACTTC

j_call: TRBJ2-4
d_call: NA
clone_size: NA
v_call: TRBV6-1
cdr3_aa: CASTFGGSTGNIQYF
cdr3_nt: TGTGCCAGCACCTTTGGGGGGTCTACGGGAAACATTCAGTACTTC

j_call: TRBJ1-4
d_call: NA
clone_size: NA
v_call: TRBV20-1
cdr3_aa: CSASDEKLFF
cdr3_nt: TGCAGTGCTAGCGATGAAAAACTGTTTTTT